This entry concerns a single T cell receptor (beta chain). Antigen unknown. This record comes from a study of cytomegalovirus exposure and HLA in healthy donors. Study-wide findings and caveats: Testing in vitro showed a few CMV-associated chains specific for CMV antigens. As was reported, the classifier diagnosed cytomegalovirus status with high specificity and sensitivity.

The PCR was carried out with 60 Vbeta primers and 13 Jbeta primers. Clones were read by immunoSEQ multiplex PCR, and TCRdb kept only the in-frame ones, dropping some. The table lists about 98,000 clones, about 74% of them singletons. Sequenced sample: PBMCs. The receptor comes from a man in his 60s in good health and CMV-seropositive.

The DNA for the CDR3 is TGCGCCAGCAGTCCTTCCTACGAGCAGTACTTC. It is translated as CASSPSYEQYF. The chain joins TRBV10-2 to TRBJ2-5; no clear D. The J call may be mistaken, given a closer DNA end match to TRBJ2-7. Germline CDR1 and CDR2: WSHSY and SAAADI. CDR3 length equals 11 residues.